Presented here are 9 T cell receptor beta chains from one specimen sequenced in a study of CD8 T cells in Susac syndrome. It was with random hexamers that roughly 0.5 to 1 ug RNA was reverse transcribed. TCRdb re-analysed the immunoSEQ multiplex PCR reads in MiXCR, keeping a single row per CDR3 protein. The sample consists of 250,000 to 300,000 distinct CDR3 sequences, 65% to 90% of them appearing once. Sequenced input: CD8+ T cells from PBMCs. Every receptor here comes from a human donor with multiple sclerosis.

CDR3 loop: CASSLYSTGELFF. CDR3 nucleotides: TGTGCCAGCAGTTTATACTCCACCGGGGAGCTGTTTTTT. This chain links TRBV27 with TRBJ2-2; D is unresolved. The V end lost 1 base, the J end lost 4 bases, and 4 bases lay between the germline ends. There are 13 residues in the CDR3. Germline V CDR1 and CDR2: MNHEY, SMNVEV (reference sequence).

The V and J genes are TRBV19 and TRBJ2-7; D may be TRBD2 (5 bases). CDR3 length: 13 residues. CDR1 and CDR2 from the germline V gene are LNHDA and SQIVND (reference sequence). Trimming removed 6 bases at V and 2 bases at J, with 11 bases between. CDR3 coding DNA: TGTGCCAGTAGCGCGGGTCCCACCTACGAGCAGTACTTC. Its translation: CASSAGPTYEQYF.

The chain joins TRBV6-5 to TRBJ2-5; D ambiguous. The V and J ends lost 8 bases and 7 bases respectively, with 8 bases between them. The CDR3 spans 10 residues. Germline V lookup: CDR1 MNHEY, CDR2 SVGAGI. CDR3 coding DNA: TGTGCCAGCGGCCCAGGGACCCAGTACTTC. Protein sequence: CASGPGTQYF.

The rearrangement links TRBV4-1 to TRBJ2-1; TRBD2 agrees at 12 bases. Germline V lookup: CDR1 MGHRA, CDR2 YSYEKL. The CDR3 is made up of 19 amino acids. Trimming cost V 1 base and J 0 bases; bases outside gene matches: 7. This CDR3 reads CASSQGTLAGGGSYNEQFF. The CDR3, as DNA: TGCGCCAGCAGCCAAGGAACCCTAGCGGGAGGGGGCTCCTACAATGAGCAGTTCTTC.

This rearrangement joins TRBV12-3 or TRBV12-4 to TRBJ2-7, with D perhaps matching TRBD1 or TRBD2 (5 bases each). The CDR3 is 13 amino acids. V lost 4 bases and J 0 bases, leaving 7 bases between the germline ends. For the CDR3, the DNA is TGTGCCAGCAGTTGGGACGGCTCCTACGAGCAGTACTTC. Its protein is CASSWDGSYEQYF.

The genes are TRBV19 and TRBJ1-1, with TRBD1 identical over 8 bases. There are 14 residues in the CDR3. CDR1 is LNHDA and CDR2 is SQIVND in the germline V gene (reference sequence). The ends lost 6 bases at V and 5 bases at J; junction bases unmatched: 8. The CDR3 loop is CASSYRTGMTEAFF. The CDR3 region has the DNA TGTGCCAGTAGCTACAGGACAGGGATGACTGAAGCTTTCTTT. The full variable domain, its missing parts supplied by reference TRBV19 and TRBJ1-1, is DGGITQSPKYLFRKEGQNVTLSCEQNLNHDAMYWYRQDPGQGLRLIYYSQIVNDFQKGDIAEGYSVSREKKESFPLTVTSAQKNPTAFYLCASSYRTGMTEAFFGQGTRLTVV.

This chain joins TRBV7-8 and TRBJ2-1; D possibly corresponds to TRBD2 (5 bases). V lost 4 bases to trimming and J lost 8 bases, with 21 bases between them. Germline V gene lookup returns CDR1 SGHVS and CDR2 FQNEAQ. This CDR3 has 16 residues. CDR3 in DNA: TGTGCCAGCAGCTCCCGCCCCATCGGACTGTATGATGAGCAGTTCTTC. It encodes CASSSRPIGLYDEQFF.

This chain uses TRBV28 with TRBJ2-1; 13 bases align to TRBD2. The V gene end was trimmed by 5 bases and the J gene end by 7 bases; junction bases not matched to a gene: 14. There are 18 residues in the CDR3. Germline V gene sequence: CDR1 MDHEN, CDR2 SYDVKM. The CDR3 reads CASSPEAMTSGRKNEQFF. CDR3 coding DNA: TGTGCCAGCAGTCCTGAAGCCATGACTAGCGGGAGGAAGAATGAGCAGTTCTTC.

DNA of the CDR3: TGTGCCAGCAGTCCAGGGGGGGTGCCTTACGAGCAGTACTTC. This gives the protein CASSPGGVPYEQYF. This rearrangement joins TRBV25-1 to TRBJ2-7; D is tentatively TRBD1 or TRBD2 (7 bases each). V was shortened by 5 bases and J by 4 bases, with 15 bases between the two germline ends. Germline V lookup: CDR1 MGHDK, CDR2 SYGVNS. There are 14 residues in the CDR3.